This T cell receptor beta chain is from a study of yellow fever vaccine responses in identical twins. TCRdb reanalysed the RT-PCR reads using MiXCR and keeps one entry per CDR3 protein. The sample yields some 16,000 distinct CDR3 sequences, roughly 85% seen once. Study-wide results and caveats: After vaccination, twins' T cell response reportedly seemed partly convergent, partly personalized.

There are 12 residues in the CDR3. V was cut by 3 bases and J by 10 bases, with 7 bases left in between. Germline values: CDR1 MNHNS, CDR2 SASEGT. A remark on this clonotype: Its antigen is not identified.

The sample was T cells from blood (PBMCs), unsorted or a sorted subset (not recorded which), taken before or after yellow fever vaccination (not recorded which). This chain uses TRBV6-1 with TRBJ1-6; D ambiguous. The receptor comes from a woman between 18 and 29 years old who received the yellow fever vaccine. The CDR3 coding sequence is TGTGCCAGCAGTGATCGCGGGTCACCCCTCCACTTT. It yields the protein CASSDRGSPLHF.